The sequence of this T cell receptor beta chain was determined in a study of blood T cell repertoires in COVID-19. Background on the study: Sites across the United States, Italy and Spain contributed samples from acute and convalescent COVID-19. T cells, B-cell-depleted T cells, or PBMCs supplied cDNA or gDNA.

CDR3 size: 17 residues. Germline CDR1 MNHEY, CDR2 SVGEGT. The trim removed 5 bases at V and 2 bases at J, leaving 14 bases unmatched. How the authors handled the data: By means of reference gene primer amplification, nucleated cell counts were estimated. TCRdb keeps only in-frame clones here, not all; method: immunoSEQ multiplex PCR. V and J calls and clone size are copied from that table; D and trimming were computed from the DNA. The table has roughly 180,000 clones, less than 90% seen once. The chain couples TRBV6-2 or TRBV6-3 to TRBJ2-5; 7 bases are a match to TRBD1. The sequence came from a man aged 70 or older with active or convalescent COVID-19. The sequenced material came from peripheral blood. CDR3 bases: TGTGCCAGCAGTCGTACCTCACCGGGACAGACACAAGAGACCCAGTACTTC. It is translated as CASSRTSPGQTQETQYF.